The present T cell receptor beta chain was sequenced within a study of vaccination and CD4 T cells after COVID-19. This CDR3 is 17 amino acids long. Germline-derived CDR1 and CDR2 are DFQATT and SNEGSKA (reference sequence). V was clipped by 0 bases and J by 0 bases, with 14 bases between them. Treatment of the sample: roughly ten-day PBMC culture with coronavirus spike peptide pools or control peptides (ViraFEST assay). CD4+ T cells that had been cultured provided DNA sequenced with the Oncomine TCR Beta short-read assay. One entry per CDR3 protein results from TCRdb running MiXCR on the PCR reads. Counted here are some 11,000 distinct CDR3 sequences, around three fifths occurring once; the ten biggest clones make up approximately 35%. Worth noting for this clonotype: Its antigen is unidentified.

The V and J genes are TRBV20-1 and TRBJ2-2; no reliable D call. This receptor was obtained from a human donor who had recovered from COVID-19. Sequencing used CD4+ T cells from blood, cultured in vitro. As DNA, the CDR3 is TGCAGTGCTAGAGATGCGTCCAGAGCCTCGAACACCGGGGAGCTGTTTTTT. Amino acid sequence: CSARDASRASNTGELFF.